These 13 T cell receptor beta chains share one sample of origin, sequenced in a study of TIL therapy for anti-PD-1-resistant metastatic lung cancer. Time point: pre-treatment sample, taken before nivolumab and TIL therapy. The libraries were made with immunoSEQ v3. The repertoire was sequenced with immunoSEQ multiplex PCR; TCRdb's copy has only in-frame clones and lacks some. The data contain roughly 20,000 clones, about four fifths of them singletons. Material: blood, obtained at baseline. The receptors come from a person between 25 and 79 years old with non-small cell lung cancer.

The chain employs TRBV10-3 and TRBJ1-3; D call uncertain. Germline V gives CDR1 ENHRY, CDR2 SYGVKD. The V and J ends lost 2 bases and 5 bases respectively, with 7 bases between them. The CDR3 is 13 amino acids. The CDR3 reads CAISEAQRNTIYF. Here the CDR3 DNA reads TGTGCCATCAGTGAGGCCCAGAGAAACACCATATATTTT.

Written as DNA, the CDR3 is TGTGCCAGCGGACAATGGGAGAAGACCCAGTACTTC. Residues: CASGQWEKTQYF. This chain joins TRBV5-4 and TRBJ2-5; D assignment may be TRBD1 or TRBD2 (5 bases each). CDR3 size: 12 residues. V was shortened by 7 bases and J by 6 bases, with 13 bases between the two germline ends. Germline V gene sequence: CDR1 SGHNT, CDR2 YYREEE (reference sequence).

The chain joins TRBV19 to TRBJ2-3; 11 bases fit TRBD2. J lost 0 bases, V lost 4 bases, and 3 bases had no gene match. This CDR3 contains 16 residues. The germline CDR1 and CDR2 sequences are LNHDA and SQIVND (reference sequence). This CDR3 reads CASSNLAGGSTDTQYF. CDR3 nucleotides: TGTGCCAGTAGTAACCTAGCGGGAGGTAGCACAGATACGCAGTATTTT.

The chain carries TRBV6-5 and TRBJ2-5; D unresolved. The germline V and J ends were trimmed by 5 bases and 3 bases, with 13 bases remaining between them. Germline CDR1 MNHEY, CDR2 SVGAGI. The CDR3 has 14 residues. Written as DNA, the CDR3 is TGTGCCAGCAGTCCCAGGCCGGGCAAAGAGACCCAGTACTTC. Translating it yields CASSPRPGKETQYF.

About this clone itself: Germline is not matched at one junction end, which may reflect a read error. The chain has TRBV4-1 and TRBJ2-6, with D maybe TRBD1 (5 bases). The CDR3 totals 18 residues. CDR1 is MGHRA, CDR2 YSYEKL, per germline. The chain's CDR3 is CASRQGITGVSGANVLTF. The CDR3 nucleotides read TGCGCCAGCAGGCAAGGAATCACAGGTGTCTCTGGGGCCAACGTCCTGACTTTC.

The chain has TRBV30 and TRBJ2-5; TRBD1 agrees at 7 bases. V dropped 0 bases and J dropped 1; count of bases not matched to a gene: 2. CDR3 length equals 14 residues. Germline lookup yields CDR1 GTSNPN and CDR2 SVGIG (reference sequence). CDR3 protein: CAWSVGGSQETQYF. Written as DNA, the CDR3 is TGTGCCTGGAGTGTAGGGGGCAGCCAAGAGACCCAGTACTTC. Supplemented by reference TRBV30 and TRBJ2-5, the full variable domain reads SQTIHQWPATLVQPVGSPLSLECTVEGTSNPNLYWYRQAAGRGLQLLFYSVGIGQISSEVPQNLSASRPQDRQFILSSKKLLLSDSGFYLCAWSVGGSQETQYFGPGTRLLVL.

This clone appeared a few times. V and J are TRBV4-1 and TRBJ2-7; 13 positions agree with TRBD2. The germline CDR1 and CDR2 sequences are MGHRA and YSYEKL. V lost 1 base and J lost 3; bases outside the gene matches: 0. CDR3 size: 15 residues. The DNA of the CDR3 is TGCGCCAGCAGCCAAGGACTAGCGGGGGGCTACGAGCAGTACTTC. Translated: CASSQGLAGGYEQYF.

This clone was picked up a small number of times. Likely a read error: the CDR3 ends without its conserved phenylalanine or tryptophan. It is unclear where the CDR3 begins or ends on the DNA, so no DNA is shown, and the CDR3 is as TCRdb lists it. This sequence joins TRBV2 and TRBJ2-7. Germline V lookup: CDR1 SNHLY, CDR2 FYNNEI. The CDR3 is made up of 12 amino acids, end residues included. This CDR3 is CASSEAQSKPRL.

The table lists this clone with a count of one. V and J are TRBV7-9 and TRBJ2-5; 7 bases line up with TRBD1. Germline CDR1 and CDR2: SEHNR and FQNEAQ (reference sequence). After removal of 7 bases from V and 11 bases from J, the junction contained 13 bases not matched to a gene. The CDR3 contains 13 residues. This CDR3 is CASTNSGTVFQYF. The CDR3 nucleotides are TGTGCCAGCACCAACTCCGGGACAGTGTTTCAGTACTTC.

The chain carries TRBV5-5 and TRBJ1-6; no firm D call. V shed 2 bases and J shed 7 bases, with 10 bases lying between them. The CDR3 loop spans 14 amino acids. Germline V gene lookup returns CDR1 SGHKS and CDR2 YYEKEE (reference sequence). In DNA form, the CDR3 reads TGTGCCAGCAGCTTACGTCAGACCAATTCACCCCTCCACTTT. Its protein is CASSLRQTNSPLHF.

The chain joins TRBV5-4 to TRBJ2-3; D call uncertain. Trimming shortened V by 1 base and J by 1 base, and 13 bases separated the two germline ends. This CDR3 contains 16 residues. Germline V gives CDR1 SGHNT, CDR2 YYREEE (reference sequence). The CDR3 coding sequence is TGTGCCAGCAGCTTGCGGGTGGGCCGGGGCACAGATACGCAGTATTTT. Protein: CASSLRVGRGTDTQYF.

This clone has just a few counts. The genes are TRBV4-3 and TRBJ1-4; D is possibly TRBD1 (6 bases). The V end lost 2 bases, the J end lost 8 bases, and 9 bases lay between the germline ends. In germline, CDR1 is LGHNA, CDR2 YSLEER. The CDR3 has 13 amino acids. In nucleotides, the CDR3 is TGCGCCAGCAGCCAAAGGGGGTACGAAAAACTGTTTTTT. This translates into CASSQRGYEKLFF.

J is TRBJ2-1 and V is TRBV18; 10 bases match TRBD1. The V gene end was trimmed by 3 bases and the J gene end by 8 bases; junction bases not matched to a gene: 4. CDR3 length equals 14 residues. Germline loops: CDR1 KGHSH, CDR2 LQKENI. The CDR3 DNA follows: TGTGCCAGCTCACCCCGGGACAGGGGCTATGAGCAGTTCTTC. This translates into CASSPRDRGYEQFF.